The clone carrying this T cell receptor (beta chain) occurred many times. Its antigen remains unknown. Germline values: CDR1 SGHRS, CDR2 YFSETQ. The CDR3 length is 16 residues. V shed 1 base, J shed 5 bases, and the junction held 10 bases outside the gene matches. This specimen comes from a study of molecular identifiers for immune sequencing clone quantification. Study-level points and caveats: Spiked Jurkat TCR RNA originating from one cell could reportedly be identified amid one million naive cells. Clonotypes topping 20 RNA copies carried over 98% of effector molecules but under 1% of naive ones. Should identical TCR molecules share a barcode, the sizes of highly expanded clones could be underestimated.

Bulk TCR libraries used previously described methods and listed TCR primers. One entry per CDR3 protein results from TCRdb running MiXCR on the PCR reads. The sample yields about half a million distinct CDR3 sequences, around 21% seen once. The chain links TRBV5-1 to TRBJ1-2; 8 bases are shared with TRBD1. This clonotype originated in a human donor in good health. Some libraries in this study had Jurkat cell RNA spiked in. Sample: naive CD8+ T cells from blood, with Jurkat cell RNA spiked in. Subset indicated: FACS-sorted CD8+CD4-CCR7+CD45RA+ naive T cells. CDR3 protein: CASSLSPDRAEYGYTF. The CDR3 coding sequence is TGCGCCAGCAGCTTGTCCCCGGACAGGGCGGAGTATGGCTACACCTTC.